This T cell receptor beta chain appears in the sequencing data of a study of chemoradiotherapy in HPV16-positive cancers. Study overall: Candidate HPV-specific T-cell clones and common TCR motifs came from functional assays in a couple of HPV16-positive patients.

Using immunoSEQ multiplex PCR, the repertoire was profiled, and TCRdb retains in-frame clones only, with some absent. This sample yields 6,200 or so clones, of which over 70% are seen a single time; 7.1% belongs to the top ten. Germline CDR1 and CDR2: SGHNT and YYREEE (reference sequence). Trimming took 5 bases from V and 5 from J; bases not matched to a gene: 6. This CDR3 has 14 residues. The sample consisted of tumor tissue, taken from a patient who underwent chemoradiotherapy. The chain combines TRBV5-4 with TRBJ1-4; 7 positions agree with TRBD1. The TCR sequence derives from a human donor with HPV-associated anogenital cancer. DNA for the CDR3: TGTGCCAGCAGTTCCGGGACAGTGAATGAAAAACTGTTTTTT. Translated, it gives CASSSGTVNEKLFF.